Sample share makes the clone carrying this T cell receptor (beta chain) medium-sized (0.01 to 0.1%). The source of the sample is a study of T and B cells in COVID-19 patients. TRB was amplified from roughly 250-500 ng of blood genomic DNA. BIOMED2 TRB-A/B primer pools were used in multiplex TRB PCR. TCRdb re-analysed the multiplex PCR reads in MiXCR, keeping a single row per CDR3 protein. The table includes thousands of distinct CDR3 sequences, about 36% detected once. Germline V gene sequence: CDR1 SQVTM, CDR2 ANQGSEA. J was trimmed by 0 bases and V by 6 bases; bases with no gene match: 15. The CDR3 length is 19 residues.

The chain is built from TRBV29-1 and TRBJ2-1; TRBD1 matches at 12 bases. Input material: blood. This receptor was taken from a human donor with active COVID-19. CDR3 loop: CSVERSGQGAISSYNEQFF. In DNA form, the CDR3 reads TGCAGCGTCGAGAGGTCGGGACAGGGGGCGATCAGCTCCTACAATGAGCAGTTCTTC.